This T cell receptor beta chain is drawn from a study of blood T cell repertoires in COVID-19. Study-level information: From the United States, Italy and Spain came samples of acute and convalescent COVID-19. PBMCs, B-cell-depleted T cells, or T cells provided the cDNA or gDNA that made up the material.

Source study methods: Estimation of nucleated cell counts relied on the amplification of reference gene primers. This table comes from immunoSEQ multiplex PCR, and its TCRdb copy is limited to in-frame clones, with some not included. That table is the source of V, J and clone size, and D and trimming were worked out from the DNA. In the table there are 230,000 or so clones, around 85% of which are singletons. Trimming stripped 0 bases from V and 1 base from J, with 10 bases between. Germline loops: CDR1 SGHRS, CDR2 YFSETQ. This CDR3 is built from 15 residues. The V gene is TRBV5-1, the J gene TRBJ1-1; D unresolved. The sequencing input was peripheral blood. This sequence was found in a human donor in a cohort sampled during active COVID-19. This chain's CDR3 is CASSLGFRENTEAFF. CDR3 sequence (DNA): TGCGCCAGCAGCTTGGGCTTCCGGGAGAACACTGAAGCTTTCTTT.